This TCR beta chain is drawn from a study of blood T cell repertoires in COVID-19. Recovery among Cohort 3 donors was established by two negative PCRs, clearance, or symptom resolution. Using immunoSEQ multiplex PCR, the repertoire was profiled, and TCRdb retains in-frame clones only, with some absent. The table includes hundreds of thousands of clones, roughly 87% detected once. The ends lost 4 bases at V and 7 bases at J; junction bases unmatched: 12. The CDR3 runs to 16 residues. In germline, CDR1 is LGHDT, CDR2 YNNKEL (reference sequence). The rearrangement links TRBV3-1 (or the pseudogene TRBV3-2) to TRBJ2-1; 8 positions match TRBD1. The receptor's source is a woman in her twenties or thirties who had recovered from COVID-19. Input material: PBMCs or T cells enriched from blood (not recorded which). CDR3 in amino acids: CASSPEKGDRINEQFF. The CDR3 DNA follows: TGTGCCAGCAGCCCGGAAAAGGGGGACAGGATAAATGAGCAGTTCTTC.